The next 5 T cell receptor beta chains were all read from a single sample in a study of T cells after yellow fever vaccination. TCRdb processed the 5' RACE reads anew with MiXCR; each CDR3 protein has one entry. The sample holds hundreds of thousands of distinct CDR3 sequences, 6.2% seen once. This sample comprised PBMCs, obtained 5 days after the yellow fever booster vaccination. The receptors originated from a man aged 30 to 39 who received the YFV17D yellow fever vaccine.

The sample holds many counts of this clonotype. The CDR3 nucleotides read TGCGCCAGCAGCAAGGGGACTAACGACGCGGAGCAGTTCTTC. Its translation: CASSKGTNDAEQFF. This sequence joins TRBV5-1 and TRBJ2-1; 7 positions match TRBD2. From germline, CDR1 is SGHRS and CDR2 YFSETQ. V trimming: 4 bases; J trimming: 10 bases; junction bases outside the gene matches: 11. This CDR3 has 14 amino acids.

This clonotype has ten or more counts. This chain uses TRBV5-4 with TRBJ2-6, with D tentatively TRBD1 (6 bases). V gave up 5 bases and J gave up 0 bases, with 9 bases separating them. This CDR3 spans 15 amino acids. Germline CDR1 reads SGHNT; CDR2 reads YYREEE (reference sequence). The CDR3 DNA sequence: TGTGCCAGCAGTGACAGGAGCTCTGGGGCCAACGTCCTGACTTTC. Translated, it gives CASSDRSSGANVLTF.

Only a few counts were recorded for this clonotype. The CDR3 DNA follows: TGTGCCAGCAGTCCTTCGGGACTAGCCTTTCGCGAGCAGTACTTC. This gives the protein CASSPSGLAFREQYF. J is TRBJ2-7 and V is TRBV6-2 or TRBV6-3; TRBD2 matches at 9 bases. Germline loops: CDR1 MNHEY, CDR2 SVGEGT. After removal of 5 bases from V and 6 bases from J, the junction contained 11 bases not matched to a gene. The CDR3 consists of 15 residues.

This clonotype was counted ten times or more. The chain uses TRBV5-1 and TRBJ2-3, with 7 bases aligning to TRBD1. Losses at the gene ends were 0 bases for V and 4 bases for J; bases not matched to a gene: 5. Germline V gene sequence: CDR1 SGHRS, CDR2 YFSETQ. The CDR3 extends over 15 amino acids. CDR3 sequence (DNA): TGCGCCAGCAGCTTGGAGCAGGGGGTGGCAGATACGCAGTATTTT. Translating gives CASSLEQGVADTQYF.

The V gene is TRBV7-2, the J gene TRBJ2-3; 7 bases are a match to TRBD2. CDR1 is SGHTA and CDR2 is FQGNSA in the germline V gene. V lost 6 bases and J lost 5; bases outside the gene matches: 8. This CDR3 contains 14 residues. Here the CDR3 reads CASSISAGEDTQYF. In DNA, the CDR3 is TGTGCCAGCAGTATCTCGGCGGGGGAAGATACGCAGTATTTT.